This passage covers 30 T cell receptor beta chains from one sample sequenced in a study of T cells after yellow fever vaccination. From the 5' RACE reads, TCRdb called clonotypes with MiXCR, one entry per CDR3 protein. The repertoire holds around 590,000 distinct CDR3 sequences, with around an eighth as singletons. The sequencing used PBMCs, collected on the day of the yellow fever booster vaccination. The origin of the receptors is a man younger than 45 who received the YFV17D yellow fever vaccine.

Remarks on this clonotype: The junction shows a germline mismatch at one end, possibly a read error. The CDR3 DNA is TGCAGTGCTCGAGATTATAGCGCGAGCTCCTACAATGAGCAGTTCTTC. The encoded protein is CSARDYSASSYNEQFF. The J gene is TRBJ2-1, the V gene TRBV20-1, with D perhaps TRBD2 (5 bases). Germline lookup yields CDR1 DFQATT and CDR2 SNEGSKA (reference sequence). The CDR3 sequence is 16 residues long.

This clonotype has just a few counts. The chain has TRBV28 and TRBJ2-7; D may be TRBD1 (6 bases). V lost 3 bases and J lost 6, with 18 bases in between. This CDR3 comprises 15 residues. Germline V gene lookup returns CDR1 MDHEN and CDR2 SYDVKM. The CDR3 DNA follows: TGTGCCAGCAGTTTGGGGGACATCATTTCTTCCGAGCAGTACTTC. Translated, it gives CASSLGDIISSEQYF.

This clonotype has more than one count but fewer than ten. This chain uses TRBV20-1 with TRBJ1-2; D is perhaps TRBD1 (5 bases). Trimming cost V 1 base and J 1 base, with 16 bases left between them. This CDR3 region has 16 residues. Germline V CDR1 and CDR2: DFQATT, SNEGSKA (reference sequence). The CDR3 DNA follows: TGCAGTGCTAGAGGGCAGGGAGGTGGAATTAACTATGGCTACACCTTC. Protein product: CSARGQGGGINYGYTF.

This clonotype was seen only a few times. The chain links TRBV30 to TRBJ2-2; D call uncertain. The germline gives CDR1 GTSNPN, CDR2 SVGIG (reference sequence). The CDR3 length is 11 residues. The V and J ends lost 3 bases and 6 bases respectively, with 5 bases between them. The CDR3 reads CAWRYAGELFF. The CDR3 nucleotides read TGTGCCTGGAGATACGCCGGGGAGCTGTTTTTT.

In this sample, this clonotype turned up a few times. The CDR3 is CASIVPGGFEQYF. DNA for the CDR3: TGTGCCAGCATTGTTCCTGGGGGGTTCGAGCAGTACTTC. The chain couples TRBV2 to TRBJ2-7; D possibly corresponds to TRBD2 (6 bases). The CDR3 extends over 13 amino acids. Germline lookup yields CDR1 SNHLY and CDR2 FYNNEI. Trimming pared 7 bases from V and 6 bases from J, leaving 16 bases between.

The CDR3 sequence is CASSLSRMNTEAFF. CDR3 nucleotide sequence: TGTGCCAGCAGCTTAAGTAGGATGAACACTGAAGCTTTCTTT. The chain carries TRBV7-9 and TRBJ1-1; D is ambiguous. The V gene's germline CDR1 is SEHNR and CDR2 FQNEAQ (reference sequence). CDR3 length: 14 residues. The V end was cut by 2 bases, the J end by 0 bases, with 7 bases between.

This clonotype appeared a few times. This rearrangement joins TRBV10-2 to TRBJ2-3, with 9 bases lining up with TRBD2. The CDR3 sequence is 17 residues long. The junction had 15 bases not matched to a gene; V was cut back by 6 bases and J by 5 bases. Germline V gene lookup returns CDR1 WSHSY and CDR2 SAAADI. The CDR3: CASSTGVSGRRIDTQYF. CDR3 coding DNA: TGCGCCAGCAGCACAGGTGTTAGCGGGAGAAGGATAGATACGCAGTATTTT.

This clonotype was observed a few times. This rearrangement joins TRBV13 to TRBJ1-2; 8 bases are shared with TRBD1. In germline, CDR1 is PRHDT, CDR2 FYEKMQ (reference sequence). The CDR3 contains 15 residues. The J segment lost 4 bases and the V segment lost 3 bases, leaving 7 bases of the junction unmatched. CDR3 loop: CASSFGTGLTYGYTF. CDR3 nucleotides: TGTGCCAGCAGCTTCGGGACAGGACTAACCTATGGCTACACCTTC.

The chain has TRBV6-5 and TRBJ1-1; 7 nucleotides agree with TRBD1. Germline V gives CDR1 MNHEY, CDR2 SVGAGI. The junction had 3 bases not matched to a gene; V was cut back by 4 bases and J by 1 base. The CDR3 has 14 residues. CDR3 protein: CASSWDRGNTEAFF. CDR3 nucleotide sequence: TGTGCCAGCAGTTGGGACAGAGGGAACACTGAAGCTTTCTTT.

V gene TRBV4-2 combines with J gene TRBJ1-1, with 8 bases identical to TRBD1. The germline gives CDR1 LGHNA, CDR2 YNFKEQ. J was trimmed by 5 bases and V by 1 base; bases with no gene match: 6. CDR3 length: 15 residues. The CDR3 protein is CASSQGTGRGTEAFF. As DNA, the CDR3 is TGTGCCAGCAGCCAAGGGACAGGGCGGGGTACTGAAGCTTTCTTT.

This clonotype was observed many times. The CDR3 coding sequence is TGTGCCAGCAGCCATATGGGGACTCCTACCGGGGAGCTGTTTTTT. As protein: CASSHMGTPTGELFF. The rearrangement joins TRBV14 to TRBJ2-2, with a possible D match to TRBD2 (6 bases). The ends were cut back, 3 bases at V and 5 bases at J, with 13 bases in the middle. The CDR3 runs to 15 residues. Per the germline V gene, CDR1 is SGHDN and CDR2 is FVKESK.

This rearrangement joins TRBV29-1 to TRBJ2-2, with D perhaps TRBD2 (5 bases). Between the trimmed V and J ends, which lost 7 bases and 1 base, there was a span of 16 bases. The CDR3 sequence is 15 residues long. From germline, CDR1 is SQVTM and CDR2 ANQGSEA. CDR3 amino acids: CSARPSSLNTGELFF. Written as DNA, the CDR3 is TGCAGCGCAAGGCCTAGCTCCCTGAACACCGGGGAGCTGTTTTTT.

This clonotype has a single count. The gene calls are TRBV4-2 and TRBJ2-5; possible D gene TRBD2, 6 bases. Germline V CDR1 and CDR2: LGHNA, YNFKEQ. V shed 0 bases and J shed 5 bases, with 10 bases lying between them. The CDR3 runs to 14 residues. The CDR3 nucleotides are TGTGCCAGCAGCCAAGATCTTGCGGGGGAGACCCAGTACTTC. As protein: CASSQDLAGETQYF.

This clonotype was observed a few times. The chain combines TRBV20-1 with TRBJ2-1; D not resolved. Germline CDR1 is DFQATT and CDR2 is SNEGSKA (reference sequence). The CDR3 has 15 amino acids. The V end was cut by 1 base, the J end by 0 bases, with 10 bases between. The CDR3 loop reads CSARAPMSSYNEQFF. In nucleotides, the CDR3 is TGCAGTGCTAGAGCGCCCATGAGCTCCTACAATGAGCAGTTCTTC.

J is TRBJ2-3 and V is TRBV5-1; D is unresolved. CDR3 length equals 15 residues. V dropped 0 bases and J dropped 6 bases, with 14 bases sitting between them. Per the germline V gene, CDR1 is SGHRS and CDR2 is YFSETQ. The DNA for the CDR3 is TGCGCCAGCAGCTTGGTGGTAGGAGTGGCGGATACGCAGTATTTT. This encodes CASSLVVGVADTQYF.

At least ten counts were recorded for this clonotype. The chain's CDR3 is CSAEDAGVGTDTQYF. The CDR3 nucleotides are TGCAGTGCCGAGGACGCCGGCGTCGGCACAGATACGCAGTATTTT. The V gene is TRBV20-1, the J gene TRBJ2-3, with no clear D. The germline V gene has CDR1 DFQATT and CDR2 SNEGSKA (reference sequence). The CDR3 spans 15 residues. Trimming left V 6 bases short and J 1 base short, with 17 bases between.

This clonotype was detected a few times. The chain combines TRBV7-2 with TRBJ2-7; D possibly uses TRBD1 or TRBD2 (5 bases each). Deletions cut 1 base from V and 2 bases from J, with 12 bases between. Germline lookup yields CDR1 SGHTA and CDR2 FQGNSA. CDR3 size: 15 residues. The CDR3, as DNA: TGTGCCAGCAGCTTAGTGGGCAGGGAGACCTACGAGCAGTACTTC. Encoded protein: CASSLVGRETYEQYF.

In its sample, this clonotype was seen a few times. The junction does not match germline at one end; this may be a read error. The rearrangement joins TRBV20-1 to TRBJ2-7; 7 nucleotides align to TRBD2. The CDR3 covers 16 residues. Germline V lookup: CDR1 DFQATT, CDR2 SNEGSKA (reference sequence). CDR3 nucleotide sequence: TGCTGTGCTGGAACGCCCCTAGCGGACACCTCCTACGAGCAGTACTTC. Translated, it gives CCAGTPLADTSYEQYF.

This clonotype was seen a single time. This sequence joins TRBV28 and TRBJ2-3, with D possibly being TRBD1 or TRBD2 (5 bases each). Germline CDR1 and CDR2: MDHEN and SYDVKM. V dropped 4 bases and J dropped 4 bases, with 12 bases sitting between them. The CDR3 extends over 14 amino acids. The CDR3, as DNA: TGTGCCAGCAGTTGGGGGTTCGCCTCAGATACGCAGTATTTT. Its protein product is CASSWGFASDTQYF.

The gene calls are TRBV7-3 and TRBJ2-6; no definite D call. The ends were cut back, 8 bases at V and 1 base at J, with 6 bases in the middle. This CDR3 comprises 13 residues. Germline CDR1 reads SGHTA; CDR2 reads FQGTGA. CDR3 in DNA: TGTGCCAGCGGGCTGTCTGGGGCCAACGTCCTGACTTTC. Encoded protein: CASGLSGANVLTF.

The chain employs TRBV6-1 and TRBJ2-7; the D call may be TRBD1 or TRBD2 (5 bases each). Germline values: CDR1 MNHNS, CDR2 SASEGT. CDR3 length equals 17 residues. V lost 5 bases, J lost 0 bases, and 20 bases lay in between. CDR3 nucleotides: TGTGCCAGCAGTCAAAGCCGCATGGGGACCTACTCCTACGAGCAGTACTTC. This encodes CASSQSRMGTYSYEQYF.

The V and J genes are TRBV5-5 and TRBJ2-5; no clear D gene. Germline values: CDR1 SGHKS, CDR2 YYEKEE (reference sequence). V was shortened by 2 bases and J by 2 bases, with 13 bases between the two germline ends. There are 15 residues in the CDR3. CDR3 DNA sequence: TGTGCCAGCAGCTTCGTAGGACGGCCACAAGAGACCCAGTACTTC. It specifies CASSFVGRPQETQYF.

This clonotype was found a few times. The CDR3 spells CASKLLSSGANVLTF. DNA of the CDR3: TGTGCCAGCAAGTTGCTATCCTCTGGGGCCAACGTCCTGACTTTC. J is TRBJ2-6 and V is TRBV2; D is ambiguous. CDR1 and CDR2 from the germline V gene are SNHLY and FYNNEI. Trimming removed 7 bases from V and 0 bases from J, with 10 bases in between. CDR3 length: 15 amino acids.

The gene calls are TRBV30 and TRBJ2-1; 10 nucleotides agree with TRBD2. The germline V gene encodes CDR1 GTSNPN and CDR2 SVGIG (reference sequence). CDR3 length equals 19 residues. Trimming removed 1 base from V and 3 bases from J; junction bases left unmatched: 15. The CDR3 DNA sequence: TGTGCCTGGAGTGCCTGGGCCGGGACTAGCGCGACGGACTACAATGAGCAGTTCTTC. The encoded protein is CAWSAWAGTSATDYNEQFF. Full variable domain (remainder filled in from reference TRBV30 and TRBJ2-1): SQTIHQWPATLVQPVGSPLSLECTVEGTSNPNLYWYRQAAGRGLQLLFYSVGIGQISSEVPQNLSASRPQDRQFILSSKKLLLSDSGFYLCAWSAWAGTSATDYNEQFFGPGTRLTVL.

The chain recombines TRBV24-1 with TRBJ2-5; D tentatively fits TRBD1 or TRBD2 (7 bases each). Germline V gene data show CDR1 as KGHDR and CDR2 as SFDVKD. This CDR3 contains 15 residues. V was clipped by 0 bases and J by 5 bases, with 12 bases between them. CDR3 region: CATSDLQGGEETQYF. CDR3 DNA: TGTGCCACCAGTGATTTGCAGGGGGGGGAGGAGACCCAGTACTTC.

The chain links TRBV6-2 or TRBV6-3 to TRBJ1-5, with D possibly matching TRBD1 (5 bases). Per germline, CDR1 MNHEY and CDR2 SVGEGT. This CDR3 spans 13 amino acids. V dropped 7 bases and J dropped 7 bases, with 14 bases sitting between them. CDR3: CASNPGMMQPQHF. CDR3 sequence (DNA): TGTGCCAGCAATCCAGGGATGATGCAGCCCCAGCATTTT.

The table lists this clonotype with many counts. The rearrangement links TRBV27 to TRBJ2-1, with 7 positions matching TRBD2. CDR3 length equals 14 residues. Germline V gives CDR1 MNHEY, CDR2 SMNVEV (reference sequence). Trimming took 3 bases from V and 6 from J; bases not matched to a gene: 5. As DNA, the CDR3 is TGTGCCAGCAGTTTTAGCGGGTCATCCAATGAGCAGTTCTTC. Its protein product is CASSFSGSSNEQFF.

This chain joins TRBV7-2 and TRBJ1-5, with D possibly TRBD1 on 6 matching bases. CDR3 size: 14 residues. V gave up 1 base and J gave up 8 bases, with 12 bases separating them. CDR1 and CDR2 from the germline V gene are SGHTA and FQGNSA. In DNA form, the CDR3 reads TGTGCCAGCAGCTTAGTACAGGGTGTGAAGCCCCAGCATTTT. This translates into CASSLVQGVKPQHF.

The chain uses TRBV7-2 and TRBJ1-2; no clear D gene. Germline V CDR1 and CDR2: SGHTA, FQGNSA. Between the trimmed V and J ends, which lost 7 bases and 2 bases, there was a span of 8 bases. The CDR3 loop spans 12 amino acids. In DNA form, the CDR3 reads TGTGCCAGCAAGAAAGGGAACTATGGCTACACCTTC. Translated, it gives CASKKGNYGYTF.

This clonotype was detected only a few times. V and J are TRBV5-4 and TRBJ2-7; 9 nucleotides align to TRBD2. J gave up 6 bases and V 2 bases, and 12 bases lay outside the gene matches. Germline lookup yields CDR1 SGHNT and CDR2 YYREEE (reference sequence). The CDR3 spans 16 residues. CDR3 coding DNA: TGTGCCAGCAGCTTCGGAAGCGGGAGGACAGTTGGCGAGCAGTACTTC. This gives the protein CASSFGSGRTVGEQYF.